This record concerns one T cell receptor (beta chain) sequence. The source of the sample is a study of blood T cell repertoires in COVID-19. Study overall: Samples taken during acute and convalescent COVID-19 were collected in the United States, Italy and Spain. PBMCs, B-cell-depleted T cells, or T cells were the source of the cDNA or gDNA that made up the material.

Germline lookup yields CDR1 MDHEN and CDR2 SYDVKM. This CDR3 contains 17 residues. The V and J ends lost 5 bases and 6 bases, in that order; junction bases with no gene match: 16. Original handling: Amplified reference gene primers provided the basis for estimating nucleated cell counts. Data came from immunoSEQ multiplex PCR; TCRdb stores just in-frame clones and leaves some out. Clonal size and the V and J genes are those of that table, whereas D and trimming came from the DNA. The repertoire holds about 120,000 clones, with 85% to 90% as singletons. Sequences were obtained from peripheral blood. The gene calls are TRBV28 and TRBJ1-2; 9 positions agree with TRBD1. The TCR originated in a woman older than 75 with acute or convalescent COVID-19. CDR3 sequence reads: CASSQPGTGRFFDGYTF. CDR3 nucleotides: TGTGCCAGCAGTCAACCCGGGACAGGGCGTTTTTTTGATGGCTACACCTTC.